This T cell receptor (beta chain) was observed in a study of low-dose radiotherapy and immunotherapy resistance in tumors. Study-level background: For Cohort 1, fractions of 0.5 Gy were given every 2 weeks, reaching 6.5 Gy overall. Administration of intravenous cyclophosphamide at 200 mg/m2 took place every two weeks, one day before radiation and immunotherapy.

Time point described: after trial treatment. Described treatment: LDRT plus nivolumab, ipilimumab, low-dose cyclophosphamide and aspirin (RACIN trial). Advanced solid tumors without tumor-infiltrating lymphocytes were required for inclusion. Alpha and beta chains were covered, as first-strand cDNA relied on TRAV- and TRBV-specific primers. TCRs were put through 20 to 25 PCR cycles of amplification with Phusion. A constant-region primer and the V-primer adapter served as the primer pair. Each CDR3 protein is one row after TCRdb ran MiXCR on the reads. The sample holds 95,000 to 100,000 distinct CDR3 sequences, roughly 20% seen once. The clonotype was recovered from a male donor with prostate cancer. The sequences come from PBMCs, collected after low-dose radiotherapy plus immunotherapy.

The CDR3 loop reads CASSHRRRGGYEQYF. The CDR3 DNA sequence: TGTGCCAGCAGCCACCGTCGCAGGGGCGGCTACGAGCAGTACTTC. This chain connects TRBV13 to TRBJ2-7; weak D call: TRBD1 (6 bases). The CDR3 runs to 15 residues. Germline CDR1 PRHDT, CDR2 FYEKMQ (reference sequence). Trimming took off 5 bases at V and 3 bases at J, with 17 bases between the two ends. The whole variable domain, filled in from reference TRBV13 and TRBJ2-7, reads AAGVIQSPRHLIKEKRETATLKCYPIPRHDTVYWYQQGPGQDPQFLISFYEKMQSDKGSIPDRFSAQQFSDYHSELNMSSLELGDSALYFCASSHRRRGGYEQYFGPGTRLTVT.